The 21 T cell receptor beta chains reported below all come from one sample, sequenced in a study of neurological immune-mediated disorders (dated by TCRdb to about 2019). The library was produced with 5' RACE. Sequencing used an Illumina HiSeq 2500. The raw public data were reprocessed by TCRdb itself: fastp quality trimming at Q25, MiXCR clonotype calling, in-frame beta chains only. Rows merge per CDR3 protein into single entries with the most common DNA and genes. Counted in this sample were approximately 50,000 distinct CDR3 sequences; over 3.5% of them appeared once. Of the sample, over 5% is held by the ten largest clones. Input material: PBMCs. Source of these receptors: a man in his sixties with multiple sclerosis.

This clonotype was counted at least ten times. The chain employs TRBV5-1 and TRBJ1-1; tentative D call: TRBD1 (5 bases). Germline CDR1 reads SGHRS; CDR2 reads YFSETQ. This CDR3 spans 13 amino acids. V was cut by 0 bases and J by 5 bases, with 8 bases left in between. The CDR3 DNA is TGCGCCAGCAGCTTGGAGGGGATTACTGAAGCTTTCTTT. Its protein product is CASSLEGITEAFF.

This clonotype was observed a handful of times. The gene calls are TRBV12-3 or TRBV12-4 and TRBJ1-1; 8 bases match TRBD1. CDR3 length: 16 residues. Trimming took 6 bases from V and 1 from J; bases not matched to a gene: 10. The DNA for the CDR3 is TGTGCCAGCAGGCACTACAGGGGGGTGAAGAACACTGAAGCTTTCTTT. Its translation: CASRHYRGVKNTEAFF.

This clonotype has a count of ten or more. J is TRBJ1-1 and V is TRBV5-1; D is undetermined. Between the trimmed V and J ends, which lost 8 bases and 1 base, there was a span of 18 bases. The CDR3 length is 15 residues. Germline assignment: CDR1 SGHRS and CDR2 YFSETQ. CDR3 nucleotides: TGCGCCAGTTCGATAATCGGGCAGACGAACACTGAAGCTTTCTTT. Its translation is CASSIIGQTNTEAFF. The variable domain in full, with the rest retrieved from reference TRBV5-1 and TRBJ1-1, is KAGVTQTPRYLIKTRGQQVTLSCSPISGHRSVSWYQQTPGQGLQFLFEYFSETQRNKGNFPGRFSGRQFSNSRSEMNVSTLELGDSALYLCASSIIGQTNTEAFFGQGTRLTVV.

This clonotype has a count of ten or more. This chain links TRBV6-1 with TRBJ1-1, with 8 positions matching TRBD1. The CDR3 is 14 residues long. Germline V gives CDR1 MNHNS, CDR2 SASEGT. The trim removed 3 bases at V and 6 bases at J, leaving 6 bases unmatched. The CDR3 DNA reads TGTGCCAGCAGTGACCGACAGGGGATGGCTGAAGCTTTCTTT. Translated: CASSDRQGMAEAFF.

The table lists this clonotype with many counts. An end of the junction does not agree with germline; a read error may underlie this. J is TRBJ1-5 and V is TRBV20-1; the D is unclear. The CDR3 consists of 12 residues. Germline assignment: CDR1 DFQATT and CDR2 SNEGSKA (reference sequence). The CDR3 is CSARVGNKTQNF. CDR3 coding DNA: TGCAGTGCCCGGGTGGGGAATAAGACCCAGAATTTT.

This clonotype has ten or more counts. The genes are TRBV5-1 and TRBJ2-5; 7 positions agree with TRBD1. The V gene end was trimmed by 3 bases and the J gene end by 1 base; junction bases not matched to a gene: 15. The CDR3 loop spans 18 amino acids. Germline V gene data show CDR1 as SGHRS and CDR2 as YFSETQ. This chain's CDR3 is CASSSPRQGRGRQETQYF. The CDR3 DNA follows: TGCGCCAGCAGCTCACCTCGACAGGGTAGGGGCCGCCAAGAGACCCAGTACTTC.

This clonotype was seen many times. The chain couples TRBV20-1 to TRBJ2-5, with 10 bases aligning to TRBD2. The CDR3 runs 15 residues. Germline V gene sequence: CDR1 DFQATT, CDR2 SNEGSKA (reference sequence). After removal of 1 base from V and 5 bases from J, the junction contained 7 bases not matched to a gene. CDR3 bases: TGCAGTGCTAGAGGAGCGGGGGGGCAGCAGGAGACCCAGTACTTC. Amino acid sequence: CSARGAGGQQETQYF.

The sample holds many counts of this clonotype. The gene calls are TRBV18 and TRBJ2-5, with D uncertain. With 2 bases removed from V and 5 bases from J, the gap between germline ends came to 9 bases. The length of the CDR3 is 13 residues. Per the germline V gene, CDR1 is KGHSH and CDR2 is LQKENI. Written as DNA, the CDR3 is TGTGCCAGCTCACCAAGCTCTTCGGAGACCCAGTACTTC. Amino acids: CASSPSSSETQYF.

This clonotype was counted many times. The chain employs TRBV18 and TRBJ2-1; 7 bases are shared with TRBD1. This CDR3 is built from 15 residues. With 3 bases clipped from V and 0 bases from J, the junction kept 2 bases outside the gene matches. Germline assignment: CDR1 KGHSH and CDR2 LQKENI. CDR3 sequence: CASSPGQSSYNEQFF. The DNA of the CDR3 is TGTGCCAGCTCACCGGGACAGAGCTCCTACAATGAGCAGTTCTTC.

This clonotype has a count of ten or more. In nucleotides, the CDR3 is TGTGCCAGCAGCCCCCTCCCACAGGTTGGATCAATAGGGCTGTTTTTT. Translation gives CASSPLPQVGSIGLFF. The chain employs TRBV3-1 and TRBJ2-2; possible D gene TRBD1, 5 bases. This CDR3 spans 16 amino acids. CDR1 is LGHDT, CDR2 YNNKEL, per germline (reference sequence). Trimming removed 4 bases at V and 13 bases at J, with 25 bases between.

V is TRBV27 and J is TRBJ2-1; 8 bases fit TRBD1. CDR3 length: 16 residues. With 7 bases clipped from V and 4 bases from J, the junction kept 12 bases outside the gene matches. Looked up from germline, CDR1 is MNHEY and CDR2 is SMNVEV (reference sequence). The CDR3 DNA reads as TGTGCCAGCACGAGCGCCGACAGGGGCCCATACAATGAGCAGTTCTTC. This gives the protein CASTSADRGPYNEQFF.

This clonotype was seen repeatedly, ten times or more. The chain recombines TRBV28 with TRBJ2-3; D is unclear. Germline V CDR1 and CDR2: MDHEN, SYDVKM. The germline V and J ends were trimmed by 4 bases and 10 bases, with 9 bases remaining between them. There are 11 residues in the CDR3. CDR3 sequence: CASSWEGAQYF. DNA of the CDR3: TGTGCCAGCAGTTGGGAAGGAGCGCAGTATTTT.

This clonotype came up many times. This chain links TRBV6-6 with TRBJ2-3; D is unresolved. The V end lost 2 bases, the J end lost 3 bases, and 9 bases lay between the germline ends. Germline CDR1 MNHNY, CDR2 SVGAGI (reference sequence). The CDR3 has 14 residues. CDR3 nucleotide sequence: TGTGCCAGCAGTTACCCGGACGAGACAGATACGCAGTATTTT. Its translation: CASSYPDETDTQYF.

This clonotype was observed many times. V and J are TRBV25-1 and TRBJ2-3; 8 nucleotides match TRBD2. The V gene end was trimmed by 1 base and the J gene end by 0 bases; junction bases not matched to a gene: 0. The germline gives CDR1 MGHDK, CDR2 SYGVNS. The CDR3 runs 15 residues. In nucleotides, the CDR3 is TGTGCCAGCAGTGAATCTAGCGGGAGCACAGATACGCAGTATTTT. This gives the protein CASSESSGSTDTQYF.

This clonotype was picked up many times. Here the CDR3 reads CASTQEGRGRSPLHF. CDR3 bases: TGTGCCAGCACCCAAGAGGGGAGGGGACGCTCACCCCTCCACTTT. The rearrangement links TRBV27 to TRBJ1-6; maybe TRBD1 (5 bases). V lost 7 bases and J lost 10, with 20 bases in between. CDR1 MNHEY and CDR2 SMNVEV come from the germline V gene (reference sequence). There are 15 residues in the CDR3.

This clonotype was observed at least ten times. This sequence joins TRBV5-1 and TRBJ2-5, with D unresolved. CDR3 length equals 11 residues. Trimming shortened V by 3 bases and J by 2 bases, and 2 bases separated the two germline ends. Germline values: CDR1 SGHRS, CDR2 YFSETQ. CDR3 sequence reads: CASSYQETQYF. CDR3 DNA: TGCGCCAGCAGCTATCAAGAGACCCAGTACTTC.

This clonotype was recorded many times. The chain carries TRBV5-1 and TRBJ2-7; no reliable D call. CDR3 length: 14 residues. The V end was cut by 4 bases, the J end by 1 base, with 12 bases between. Germline V lookup: CDR1 SGHRS, CDR2 YFSETQ. In DNA, the CDR3 is TGCGCCAGCAGCCCGAAAGGCGATTCCTACGAGCAGTACTTC. It specifies CASSPKGDSYEQYF.

This clonotype was counted many times. The chain employs TRBV6-6 and TRBJ2-3, with D unresolved. The V end lost 7 bases, the J end lost 5 bases, and 19 bases lay between the germline ends. Germline loops: CDR1 MNHNY, CDR2 SVGAGI (reference sequence). This CDR3 comprises 15 residues. CDR3 sequence: CASNHRSAAKDTQYF. The CDR3 nucleotides are TGTGCCAGCAATCATAGGAGTGCAGCGAAAGATACGCAGTATTTT.

This clonotype was seen repeatedly, ten times or more. The CDR3 sequence is CASSLGVSTRYGYTF. The DNA of the CDR3 is TGCGCCAGCAGCTTGGGTGTCTCGACTCGTTATGGCTACACCTTC. This chain links TRBV5-1 with TRBJ1-2; no firm D call. This CDR3 region has 15 residues. Trimming took off 0 bases at V and 5 bases at J, with 14 bases between the two ends. From germline, CDR1 is SGHRS and CDR2 YFSETQ.

The rearrangement joins TRBV10-3 to TRBJ2-1, with 7 bases identical to TRBD1. The CDR3 extends over 13 amino acids. The germline CDR1 and CDR2 sequences are ENHRY and SYGVKD. J was trimmed by 10 bases and V by 6 bases; bases with no gene match: 9. This CDR3 reads CAIRPQTGTEQFF. DNA for the CDR3: TGTGCCATCAGACCTCAGACAGGGACAGAGCAGTTCTTC.

V usage is TRBV7-3 and J usage is TRBJ1-1; D remains unclear. CDR1 is SGHTA and CDR2 is FQGTGA in the germline V gene. Trimming shortened V by 5 bases and J by 4 bases, and 11 bases separated the two germline ends. This CDR3 contains 13 residues. DNA for the CDR3: TGTGCCAGCAGCCCTACCGTTGTCACTGAAGCTTTCTTT. This translates into CASSPTVVTEAFF.